Detailed here is one T cell receptor beta chain. This specimen belongs to a study of long-term antiretroviral therapy in people with HIV. HIV-positive participants were all treated in the United States. It was version v3.0 of the immunoSEQ assay that was run at survey level. Each sample had sequencing targeting 40,000-50,000 T-cell genomes. Using immunoSEQ multiplex PCR, the repertoire was profiled, and TCRdb retains in-frame clones only, with some absent. The sample carries about 36,000 clones, 80% recorded once. V shed 3 bases and J 2 bases; nucleotides not matched to a gene: 2. Germline CDR1 SGDLS, CDR2 YYNGEE. The CDR3 consists of 14 residues.

The specimen was unsorted PBMCs, collected 3.4 years after starting antiretroviral therapy. V and J are TRBV9 and TRBJ1-3; 7 nucleotides line up with TRBD1. The clonotype originates from a man aged 30-40 years with HIV. The CDR3 region is CASSAGTAGNTIYF. The CDR3, as DNA: TGTGCCAGCAGCGCCGGGACAGCTGGAAACACCATATATTTT.